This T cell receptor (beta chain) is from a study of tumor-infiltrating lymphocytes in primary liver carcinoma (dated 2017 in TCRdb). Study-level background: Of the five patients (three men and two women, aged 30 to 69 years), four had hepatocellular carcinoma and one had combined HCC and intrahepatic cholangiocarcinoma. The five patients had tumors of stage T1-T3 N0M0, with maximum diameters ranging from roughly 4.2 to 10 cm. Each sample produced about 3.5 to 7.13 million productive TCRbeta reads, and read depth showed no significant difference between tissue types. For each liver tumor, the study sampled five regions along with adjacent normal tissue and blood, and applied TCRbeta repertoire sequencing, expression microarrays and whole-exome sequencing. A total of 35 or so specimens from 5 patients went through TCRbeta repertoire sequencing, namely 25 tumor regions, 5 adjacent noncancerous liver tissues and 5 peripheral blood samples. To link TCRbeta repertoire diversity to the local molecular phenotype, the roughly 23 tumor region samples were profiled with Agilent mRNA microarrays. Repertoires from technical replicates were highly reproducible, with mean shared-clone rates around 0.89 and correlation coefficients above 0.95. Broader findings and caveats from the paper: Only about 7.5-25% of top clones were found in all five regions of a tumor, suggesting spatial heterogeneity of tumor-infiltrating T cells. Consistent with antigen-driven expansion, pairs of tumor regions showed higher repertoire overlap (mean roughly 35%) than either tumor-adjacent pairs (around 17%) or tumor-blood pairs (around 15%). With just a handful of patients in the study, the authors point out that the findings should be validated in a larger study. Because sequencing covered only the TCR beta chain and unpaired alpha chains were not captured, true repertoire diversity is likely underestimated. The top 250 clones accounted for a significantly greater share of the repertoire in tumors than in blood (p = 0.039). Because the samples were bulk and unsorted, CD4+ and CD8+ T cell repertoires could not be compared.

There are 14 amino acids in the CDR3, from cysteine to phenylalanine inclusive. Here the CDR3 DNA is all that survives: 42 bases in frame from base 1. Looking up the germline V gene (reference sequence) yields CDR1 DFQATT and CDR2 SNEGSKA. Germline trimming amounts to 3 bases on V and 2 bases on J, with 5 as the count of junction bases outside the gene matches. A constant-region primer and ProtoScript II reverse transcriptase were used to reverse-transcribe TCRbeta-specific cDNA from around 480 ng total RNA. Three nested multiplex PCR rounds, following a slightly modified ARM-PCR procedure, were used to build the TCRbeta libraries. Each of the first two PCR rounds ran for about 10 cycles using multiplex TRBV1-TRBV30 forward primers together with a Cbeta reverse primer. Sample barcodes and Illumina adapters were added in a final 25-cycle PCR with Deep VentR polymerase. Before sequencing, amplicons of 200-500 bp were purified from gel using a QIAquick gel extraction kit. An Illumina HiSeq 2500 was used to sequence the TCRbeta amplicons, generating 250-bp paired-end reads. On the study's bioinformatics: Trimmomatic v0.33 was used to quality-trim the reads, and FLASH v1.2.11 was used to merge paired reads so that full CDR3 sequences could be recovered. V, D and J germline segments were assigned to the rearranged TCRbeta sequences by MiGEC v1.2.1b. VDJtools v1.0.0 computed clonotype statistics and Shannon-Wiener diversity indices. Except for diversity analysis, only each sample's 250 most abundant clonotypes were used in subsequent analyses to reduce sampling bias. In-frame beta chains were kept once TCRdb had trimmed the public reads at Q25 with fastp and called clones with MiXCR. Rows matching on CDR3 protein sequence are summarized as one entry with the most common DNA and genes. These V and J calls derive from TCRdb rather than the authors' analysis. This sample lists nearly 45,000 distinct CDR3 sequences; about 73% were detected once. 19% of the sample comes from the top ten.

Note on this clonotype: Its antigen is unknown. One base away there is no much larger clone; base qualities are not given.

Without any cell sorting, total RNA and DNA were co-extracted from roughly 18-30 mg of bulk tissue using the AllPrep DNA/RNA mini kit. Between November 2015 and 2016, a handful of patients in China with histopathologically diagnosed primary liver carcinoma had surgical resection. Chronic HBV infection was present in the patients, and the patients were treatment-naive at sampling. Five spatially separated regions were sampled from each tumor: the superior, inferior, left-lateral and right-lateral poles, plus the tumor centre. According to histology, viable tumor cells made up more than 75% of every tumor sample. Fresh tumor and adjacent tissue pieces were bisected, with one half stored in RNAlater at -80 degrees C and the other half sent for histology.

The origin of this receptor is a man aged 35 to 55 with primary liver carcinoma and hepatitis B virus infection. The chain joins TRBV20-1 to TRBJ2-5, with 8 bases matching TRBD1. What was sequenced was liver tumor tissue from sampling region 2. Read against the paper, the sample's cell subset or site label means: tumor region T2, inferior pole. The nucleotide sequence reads TGCAGTGCTAGCCCCAGGGGGCGGCAAGAGACCCAGTACTTC. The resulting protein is CSASPRGRQETQYF.